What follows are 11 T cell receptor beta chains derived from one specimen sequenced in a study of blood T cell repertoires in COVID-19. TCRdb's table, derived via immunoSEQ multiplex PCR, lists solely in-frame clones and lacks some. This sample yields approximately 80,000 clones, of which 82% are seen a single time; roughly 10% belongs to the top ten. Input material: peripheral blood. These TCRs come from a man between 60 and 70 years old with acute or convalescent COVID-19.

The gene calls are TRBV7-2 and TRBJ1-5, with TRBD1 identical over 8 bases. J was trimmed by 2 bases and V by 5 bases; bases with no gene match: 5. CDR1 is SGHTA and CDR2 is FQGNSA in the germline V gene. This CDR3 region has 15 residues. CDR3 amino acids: CASSVDRGGNQPQHF. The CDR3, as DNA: TGTGCCAGCAGCGTCGACAGGGGCGGCAATCAGCCCCAGCATTTT.

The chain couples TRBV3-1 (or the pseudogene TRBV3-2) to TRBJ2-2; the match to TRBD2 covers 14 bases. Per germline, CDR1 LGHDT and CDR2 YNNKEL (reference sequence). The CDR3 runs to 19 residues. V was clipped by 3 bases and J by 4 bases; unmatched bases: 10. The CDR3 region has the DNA TGTGCCAGCAGCCAGCTCCCGGAGGGACTAGCGGGGGTCACCGGGGAGCTGTTTTTT. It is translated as CASSQLPEGLAGVTGELFF.

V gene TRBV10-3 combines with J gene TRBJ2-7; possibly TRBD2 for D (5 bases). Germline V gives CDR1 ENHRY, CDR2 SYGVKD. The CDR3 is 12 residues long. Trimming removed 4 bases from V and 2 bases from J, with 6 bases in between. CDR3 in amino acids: CAISAGAYEQYF. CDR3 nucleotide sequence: TGTGCCATCAGTGCCGGGGCCTACGAGCAGTACTTC.

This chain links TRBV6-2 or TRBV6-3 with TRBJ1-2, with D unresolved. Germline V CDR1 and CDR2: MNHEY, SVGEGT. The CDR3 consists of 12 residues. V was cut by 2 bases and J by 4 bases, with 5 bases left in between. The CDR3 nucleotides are TGTGCCAGCAGTTACGAGAGCTATGGCTACACCTTC. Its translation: CASSYESYGYTF.

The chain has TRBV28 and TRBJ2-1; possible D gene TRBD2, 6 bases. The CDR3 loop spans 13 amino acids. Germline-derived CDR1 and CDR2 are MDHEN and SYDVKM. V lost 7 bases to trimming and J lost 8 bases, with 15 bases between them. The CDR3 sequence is CASTLGGSDEQFF. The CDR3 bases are TGTGCCAGCACCTTGGGGGGTTCTGATGAGCAGTTCTTC.

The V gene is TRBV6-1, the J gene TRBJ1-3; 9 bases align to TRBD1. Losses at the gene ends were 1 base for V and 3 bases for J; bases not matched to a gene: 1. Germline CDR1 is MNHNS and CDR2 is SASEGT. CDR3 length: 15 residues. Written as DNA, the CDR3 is TGTGCCAGCAGTGAAGGGACAGGGGTTGGAAACACCATATATTTT. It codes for CASSEGTGVGNTIYF.

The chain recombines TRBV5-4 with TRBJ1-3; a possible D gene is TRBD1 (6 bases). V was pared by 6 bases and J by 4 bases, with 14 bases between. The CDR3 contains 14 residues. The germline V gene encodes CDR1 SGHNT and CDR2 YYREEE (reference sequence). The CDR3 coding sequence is TGTGCCAGCAAAGGTCAGGGGAAAGGAAACACCATATATTTT. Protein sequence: CASKGQGKGNTIYF.

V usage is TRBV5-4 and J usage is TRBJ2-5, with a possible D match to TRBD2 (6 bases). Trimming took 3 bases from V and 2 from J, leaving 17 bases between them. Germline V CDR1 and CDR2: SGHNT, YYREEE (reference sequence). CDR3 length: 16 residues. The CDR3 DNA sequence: TGTGCCAGCAGCTGGCGGGGCGGACCCTTACAAGAGACCCAGTACTTC. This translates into CASSWRGGPLQETQYF. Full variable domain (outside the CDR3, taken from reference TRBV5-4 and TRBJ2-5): ETGVTQSPTHLIKTRGQQVTLRCSSQSGHNTVSWYQQALGQGPQFIFQYYREEENGRGNFPPRFSGLQFPNYSSELNVNALELDDSALYLCASSWRGGPLQETQYFGPGTRLLVL.

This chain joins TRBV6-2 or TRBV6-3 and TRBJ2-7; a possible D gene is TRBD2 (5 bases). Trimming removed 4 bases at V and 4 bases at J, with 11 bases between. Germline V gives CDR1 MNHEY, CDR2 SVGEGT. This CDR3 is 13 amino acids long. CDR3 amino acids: CASSWLASYEQYF. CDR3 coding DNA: TGTGCCAGCAGTTGGCTAGCTTCTTACGAGCAGTACTTC.

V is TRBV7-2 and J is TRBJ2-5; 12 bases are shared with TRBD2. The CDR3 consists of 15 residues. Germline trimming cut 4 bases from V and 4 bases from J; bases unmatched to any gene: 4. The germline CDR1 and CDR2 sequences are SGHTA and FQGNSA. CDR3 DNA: TGTGCCAGCAGCTCGACTAGCGGGAGAGGAGAGACCCAGTACTTC. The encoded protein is CASSSTSGRGETQYF.

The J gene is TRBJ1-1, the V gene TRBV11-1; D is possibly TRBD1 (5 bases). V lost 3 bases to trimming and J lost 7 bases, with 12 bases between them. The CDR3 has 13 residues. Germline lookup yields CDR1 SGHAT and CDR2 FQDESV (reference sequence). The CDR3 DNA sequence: TGTGCCAGCAGCTTGGGATATAGGGGTGAAGCTTTCTTT. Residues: CASSLGYRGEAFF.